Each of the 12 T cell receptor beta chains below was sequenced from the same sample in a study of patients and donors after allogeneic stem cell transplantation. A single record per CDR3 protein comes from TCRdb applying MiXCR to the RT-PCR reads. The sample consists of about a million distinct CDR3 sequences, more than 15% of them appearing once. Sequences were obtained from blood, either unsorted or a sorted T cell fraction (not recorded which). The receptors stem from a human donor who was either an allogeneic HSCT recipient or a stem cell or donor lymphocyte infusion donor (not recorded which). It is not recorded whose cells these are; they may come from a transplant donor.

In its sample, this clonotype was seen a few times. CDR3 amino acids: CASRRYSGVSNQPQHF. Written as DNA, the CDR3 is TGTGCCAGCAGACGATACTCGGGGGTTAGCAATCAGCCCCAGCATTTT. The chain couples TRBV12-3 or TRBV12-4 to TRBJ1-5; possible D gene TRBD1, 5 bases. CDR3 length equals 16 residues. V lost 6 bases and J lost 0, with 15 bases in between.

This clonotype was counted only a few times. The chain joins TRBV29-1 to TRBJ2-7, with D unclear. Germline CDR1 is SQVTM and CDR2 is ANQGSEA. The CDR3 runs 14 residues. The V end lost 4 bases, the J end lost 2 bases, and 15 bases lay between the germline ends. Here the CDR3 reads CSVGATSVTYEQYF. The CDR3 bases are TGCAGCGTTGGGGCCACATCAGTTACCTACGAGCAGTACTTC.

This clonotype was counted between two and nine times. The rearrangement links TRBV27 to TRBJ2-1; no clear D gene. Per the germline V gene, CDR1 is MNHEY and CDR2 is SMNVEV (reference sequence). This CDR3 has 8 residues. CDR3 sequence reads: CALSEQFF. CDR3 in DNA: TGTGCTCTCTCGGAGCAGTTCTTC.

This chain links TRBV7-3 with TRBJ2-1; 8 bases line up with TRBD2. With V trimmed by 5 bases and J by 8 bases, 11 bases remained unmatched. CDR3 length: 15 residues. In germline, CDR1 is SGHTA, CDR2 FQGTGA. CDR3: CASSGSGSATDEQFF. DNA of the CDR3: TGTGCCAGCAGCGGAAGCGGGAGCGCTACGGATGAGCAGTTCTTC.

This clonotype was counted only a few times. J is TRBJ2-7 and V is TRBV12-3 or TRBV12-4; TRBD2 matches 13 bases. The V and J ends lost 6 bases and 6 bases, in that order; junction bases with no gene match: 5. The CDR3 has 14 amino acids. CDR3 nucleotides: TGTGCCAGCAGCCAGACTAGCGGGGGGTTCGAGCAGTACTTC. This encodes CASSQTSGGFEQYF.

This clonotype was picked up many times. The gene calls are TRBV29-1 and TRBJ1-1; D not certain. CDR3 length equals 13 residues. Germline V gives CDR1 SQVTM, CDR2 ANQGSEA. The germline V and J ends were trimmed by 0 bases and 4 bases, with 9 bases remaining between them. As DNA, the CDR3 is TGCAGCGTTGAAGAGCAGGCGGTCACTGAAGCTTTCTTT. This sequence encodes CSVEEQAVTEAFF.

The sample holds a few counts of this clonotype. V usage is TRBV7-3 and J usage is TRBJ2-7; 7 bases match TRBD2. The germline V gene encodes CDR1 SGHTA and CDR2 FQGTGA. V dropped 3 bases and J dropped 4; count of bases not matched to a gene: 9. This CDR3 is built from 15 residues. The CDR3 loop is CASSFSPGLSYEQYF. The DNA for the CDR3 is TGTGCCAGCAGCTTTTCTCCGGGACTATCTTACGAGCAGTACTTC. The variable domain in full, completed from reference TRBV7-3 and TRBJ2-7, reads GAGVSQTPSNKVTEKGKYVELRCDPISGHTALYWYRQSLGQGPEFLIYFQGTGAADDSGLPNDRFFAVRPEGSVSTLKIQRTERGDSAVYLCASSFSPGLSYEQYFGPGTRLTVT.

CDR3 amino acids: CASSSRDRAEQYF. CDR3 nucleotides: TGTGCCAGCAGCTCTAGGGACAGGGCCGAGCAGTACTTC. V is TRBV7-2 and J is TRBJ2-7, with 9 bases aligning to TRBD1. Germline lookup yields CDR1 SGHTA and CDR2 FQGNSA. With 4 bases clipped from V and 6 bases from J, the junction kept 4 bases outside the gene matches. CDR3 length: 13 residues.

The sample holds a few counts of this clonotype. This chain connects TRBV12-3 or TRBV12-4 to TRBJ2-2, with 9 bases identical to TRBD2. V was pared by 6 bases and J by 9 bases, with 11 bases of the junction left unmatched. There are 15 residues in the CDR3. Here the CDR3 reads CASSLPGGRARELFF. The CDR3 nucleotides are TGTGCCAGCAGCCTTCCGGGCGGGAGGGCCCGGGAGCTGTTTTTT.

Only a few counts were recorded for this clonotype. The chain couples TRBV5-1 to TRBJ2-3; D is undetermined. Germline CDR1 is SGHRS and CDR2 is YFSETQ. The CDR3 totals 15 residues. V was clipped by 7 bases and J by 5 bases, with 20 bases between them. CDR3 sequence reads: CASALLGPGGDTQYF. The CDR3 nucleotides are TGCGCCAGCGCCCTTCTTGGGCCGGGTGGAGATACGCAGTATTTT. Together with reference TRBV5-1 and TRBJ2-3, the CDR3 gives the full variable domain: KAGVTQTPRYLIKTRGQQVTLSCSPISGHRSVSWYQQTPGQGLQFLFEYFSETQRNKGNFPGRFSGRQFSNSRSEMNVSTLELGDSALYLCASALLGPGGDTQYFGPGTRLTVL.

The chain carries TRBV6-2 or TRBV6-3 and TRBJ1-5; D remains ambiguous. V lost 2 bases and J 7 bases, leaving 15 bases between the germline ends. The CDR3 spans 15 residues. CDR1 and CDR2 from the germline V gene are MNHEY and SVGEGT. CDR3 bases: TGTGCCAGCAGTTACCGAGTAGGAGAGGGACAGCCCCAGCATTTT. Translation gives CASSYRVGEGQPQHF.

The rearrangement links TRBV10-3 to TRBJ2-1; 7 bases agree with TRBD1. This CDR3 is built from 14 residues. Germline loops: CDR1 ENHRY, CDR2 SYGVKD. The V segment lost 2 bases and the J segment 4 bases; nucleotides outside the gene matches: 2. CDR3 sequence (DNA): TGTGCCATCAGTGAGACAGGGGAATACAATGAGCAGTTCTTC. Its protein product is CAISETGEYNEQFF.